One sample yielded the 12 T cell receptor beta chains listed below, sequenced in a study of blood T cells in healthy people across ages. A second PCR, run for about 7 to 12 cycles, used a sample-barcoded 5' primer plus a J-beta primer mix. One entry per CDR3 protein results from TCRdb running MiXCR on the 5' RACE reads. The profile shows 800,000 to 950,000 distinct CDR3 sequences, 25% to 30% of them singletons. In addition, the sample was reused for a study of T cells of mothers and their children.

What was sequenced was blood. These TCRs come from a woman in her thirties or forties in good health.

This clonotype has a handful of counts. V usage is TRBV7-2 and J usage is TRBJ2-7, with a weak D call TRBD2 (5 bases). The CDR3 sequence is 18 residues long. V shed 7 bases and J shed 3 bases, with 28 bases lying between them. Per the germline V gene, CDR1 is SGHTA and CDR2 is FQGNSA. CDR3 in amino acids: CASIPHRGLGPDNYEQYF. The CDR3 coding sequence is TGTGCCAGCATCCCTCATAGAGGGTTAGGGCCGGATAACTACGAGCAGTACTTC.

This chain links TRBV28 with TRBJ2-3; a possible D gene is TRBD2 (5 bases). Looked up from germline, CDR1 is MDHEN and CDR2 is SYDVKM. Trimming cost V 5 bases and J 4 bases, with 16 bases left between them. The CDR3 length is 15 residues. The CDR3 nucleotides are TGTGCCAGCAGTACCCCGGGAATGGGATCAGATACGCAGTATTTT. It codes for CASSTPGMGSDTQYF.

CDR3 DNA: TGTGCCAGCAGCCCGACAGGGGTCTCCTACAATGAGCAGTTCTTC. It yields the protein CASSPTGVSYNEQFF. The V and J genes are TRBV7-9 and TRBJ2-1, with 8 bases fitting TRBD1. After removal of 5 bases from V and 0 bases from J, the junction contained 3 bases not matched to a gene. Germline V CDR1 and CDR2: SEHNR, FQNEAQ (reference sequence). The CDR3 length is 15 residues.

This clonotype was detected many times. V is TRBV20-1 and J is TRBJ1-2; TRBD1 is a possible D gene (5 bases). CDR3 length: 15 amino acids. Trimming stripped 3 bases from V and 8 bases from J, with 22 bases between. The V gene's germline CDR1 is DFQATT and CDR2 SNEGSKA (reference sequence). The DNA for the CDR3 is TGCAGTGCTAGCTCATTGCAGGGATCCCTCGCGGGCTACACCTTC. Protein: CSASSLQGSLAGYTF.

In the case of this clonotype: A much larger clone sits a single nucleotide away, making a read error possible. The chain has TRBV28 and TRBJ2-5; D perhaps matches TRBD2 (7 bases). The last part of the DNA fits TRBJ2-7 better; the J call may be wrong. Germline V gives CDR1 MDHEN, CDR2 SYDVKM. The CDR3 consists of 13 residues. In DNA, the CDR3 is TGTGCCAGCAGCCCCGGGGGGCAGGGCGAGCAGTACTTC. Translation gives CASSPGGQGEQYF.

The gene calls are TRBV20-1 and TRBJ1-5; 7 bases are a match to TRBD1. CDR1 and CDR2 from the germline V gene are DFQATT and SNEGSKA (reference sequence). Trimming removed 6 bases from V and 5 bases from J; junction bases left unmatched: 19. The CDR3 is made up of 17 amino acids. DNA for the CDR3: TGCAGTGCCCTCAATGTCGGGGGGACAGTGGGGGATCAGCCCCAGCATTTT. Translating it yields CSALNVGGTVGDQPQHF.

The sample holds many counts of this clonotype. The CDR3 region is CASSSTDSPYEQYF. DNA for the CDR3: TGTGCCAGCAGTTCGACGGACAGCCCCTACGAGCAGTACTTC. The chain is built from TRBV27 and TRBJ2-7, with D possibly TRBD1 on 6 matching bases. Looked up from germline, CDR1 is MNHEY and CDR2 is SMNVEV (reference sequence). The CDR3 length is 14 residues. V shed 4 bases and J shed 2 bases, with 12 bases lying between them.

This clonotype was seen more than once but under ten times. The chain is built from TRBV5-1 and TRBJ2-2; D might be TRBD1 or TRBD2, each matching 5 bases. Trimming stripped 9 bases from V and 2 bases from J, with 17 bases between. CDR1 SGHRS and CDR2 YFSETQ come from the germline V gene. The length of the CDR3 is 15 residues. The CDR3, as DNA: TGCGCCACTCGGGGCAGCGGACTTAACACCGGGGAGCTGTTTTTT. Its protein is CATRGSGLNTGELFF.

This chain uses TRBV5-5 with TRBJ1-1, with TRBD1 as a possible D gene (6 bases). Germline-derived CDR1 and CDR2 are SGHKS and YYEKEE (reference sequence). This CDR3 comprises 16 residues. The germline V and J ends were trimmed by 4 bases and 0 bases, with 16 bases remaining between them. Here the CDR3 reads CASSLVGATVNTEAFF. The DNA for the CDR3 is TGTGCCAGCAGCCTTGTGGGGGCTACCGTGAACACTGAAGCTTTCTTT.

The rearrangement links TRBV20-1 to TRBJ2-2, with 8 bases that match TRBD1. CDR1 and CDR2 from the germline V gene are DFQATT and SNEGSKA (reference sequence). With V trimmed by 1 base and J by 2 bases, 3 bases remained unmatched. This CDR3 is built from 15 residues. CDR3 sequence (DNA): TGCAGTGCTAGAGTAGGGACAGGTAACACCGGGGAGCTGTTTTTT. It codes for CSARVGTGNTGELFF.

This clonotype was counted a few times. Since a much larger clone is just one base distant, this may be a read error. V is TRBV12-3 or TRBV12-4 and J is TRBJ2-6; D could derive from TRBD1 or TRBD2 (5 bases each). CDR3 length: 16 amino acids. The CDR3 region is CASTEGSIAGANVRTF. The CDR3 DNA is TGTGCCAGCACCGAGGGCAGTATTGCTGGGGCCAACGTCCGGACTTTC.

This clonotype came up a few times. The V call is TRBV29-1, the J call TRBJ1-3, with D possibly matching TRBD1 (6 bases). Germline CDR1 and CDR2: SQVTM and ANQGSEA. Trimming left V 4 bases short and J 9 bases short, with 16 bases between. The CDR3 runs 13 residues. CDR3 sequence (DNA): TGCAGCGTTGCAAATCAGGCAGGGGCCACCATATATTTT. This gives the protein CSVANQAGATIYF.